The 32 T cell receptor beta chains below were found in one sample sequenced in a study of post-analysis software for immune sequencing data. Study-wide results and limits: Controls had lower frequencies than patients of 4 or 5 TRBV segments, which included TRBV5-6, TRBV5-1 and TRBV20-1.

Their antigens are not known. Each TCR beta cDNA library carried unique molecular identifiers. MiXCR, run by TCRdb on the PCR reads, gives a single entry per CDR3 protein. The sample comprises approximately 660,000 distinct CDR3 sequences, 59% of which are singletons, and roughly 12% rests with the top ten. The sample comprised blood. The receptor source for this set is a girl aged 2 to 9 with multiple sclerosis.

This clonotype was seen just once. This sequence joins TRBV2 and TRBJ2-3; 7 bases fit TRBD2. From germline, CDR1 is SNHLY and CDR2 FYNNEI. The CDR3 extends over 17 amino acids. V lost 6 bases, J lost 7 bases, and 19 bases stayed unmatched. Written as DNA, the CDR3 is TGTGCCAGCAGACGATCGGGAGGATATGGGGCACAGAATACGCAGTATTTT. Translation: CASRRSGGYGAQNTQYF.

V usage is TRBV12-3 or TRBV12-4 and J usage is TRBJ2-3; D possibly corresponds to TRBD1 (6 bases). Between the trimmed V and J ends, which lost 6 bases and 1 base, there was a span of 14 bases. The CDR3 spans 15 residues. In DNA form, the CDR3 reads TGTGCCAGCAGCCTGGACAGACCGCGCACAGATACGCAGTATTTT. Translation: CASSLDRPRTDTQYF.

The chain has TRBV20-1 and TRBJ2-7, with D hard to call. This CDR3 contains 13 residues. V was pared by 1 base and J by 4 bases, with 11 bases between. Germline loops: CDR1 DFQATT, CDR2 SNEGSKA (reference sequence). The CDR3 here is CSARVAATYEQYF. The CDR3 nucleotides read TGCAGTGCTAGAGTGGCCGCAACGTACGAGCAGTACTTC.

The CDR3 loop reads CASSLGTGGWGETQYF. The CDR3 DNA sequence: TGTGCCAGCAGCTTAGGCACTGGGGGATGGGGAGAGACCCAGTACTTC. The rearrangement links TRBV11-2 to TRBJ2-5, with D perhaps matching TRBD1 or TRBD2 (5 bases each). This CDR3 has 16 residues. Germline-derived CDR1 and CDR2 are SGHAT and FQNNGV. V was pared by 1 base and J by 4 bases, with 16 bases between.

For this clonotype: At one end the junction does not follow the germline gene, possibly because of a read error. This chain joins TRBV5-5 and TRBJ2-1; D ambiguous. The germline CDR1 and CDR2 sequences are SGHKS and YYEKEE (reference sequence). The CDR3 is 13 residues long. The CDR3 DNA sequence: TGTGCCAGCAGCTTCCAATACTACAATGGGCAGTTCTTC. The encoded protein is CASSFQYYNGQFF.

The genes are TRBV10-3 and TRBJ2-7; a weak D match, TRBD2 (6 bases). Germline CDR1 reads ENHRY; CDR2 reads SYGVKD. Trimming took off 1 base at V and 3 bases at J, with 22 bases between the two ends. The CDR3 has 18 residues. In nucleotides, the CDR3 is TGTGCCATCAGTGAGTGGTTCCCTTCCGGGACTGCCGACTACGAGCAGTACTTC. Protein sequence: CAISEWFPSGTADYEQYF.

The genes are TRBV6-6 and TRBJ1-2, with TRBD1 as a possible D gene (5 bases). This CDR3 has 14 amino acids. V gave up 2 bases and J gave up 8 bases, with 15 bases separating them. Germline V lookup: CDR1 MNHNY, CDR2 SVGAGI (reference sequence). CDR3 sequence (DNA): TGTGCCAGCAGTTACCGGGGGGGGAGAAGGGGCTACACCTTC. Encoded protein: CASSYRGGRRGYTF.

This clonotype was counted only a few times. The rearrangement uses TRBV2 and TRBJ2-1; possible D gene TRBD1, 6 bases. Germline CDR1 and CDR2: SNHLY and FYNNEI. The V end was cut by 4 bases, the J end by 3 bases, with 10 bases between. CDR3 length equals 14 residues. Written as DNA, the CDR3 is TGTGCCAGCAGTGTTGGGGGCTACTACAATGAGCAGTTCTTC. Amino acid sequence: CASSVGGYYNEQFF. The full variable domain, rest sourced from reference TRBV2 and TRBJ2-1, is EPEVTQTPSHQVTQMGQEVILRCVPISNHLYFYWYRQILGQKVEFLVSFYNNEISEKSEIFDDQFSVERPDGSNFTLKIRSTKLEDSAMYFCASSVGGYYNEQFFGPGTRLTVL.

V usage is TRBV29-1 and J usage is TRBJ1-4; TRBD1 is a possible D gene (5 bases). Per germline, CDR1 SQVTM and CDR2 ANQGSEA. The CDR3 contains 11 residues. Trimming cost V 5 bases and J 8 bases, with 9 bases left between them. CDR3 nucleotide sequence: TGCAGCGTTCGGGACTTAGAAAAACTGTTTTTT. This sequence encodes CSVRDLEKLFF.

This chain joins TRBV25-1 and TRBJ2-7, with 9 bases fitting TRBD1. J gave up 2 bases and V 3 bases, and 5 bases lay outside the gene matches. This CDR3 region has 15 residues. Germline values: CDR1 MGHDK, CDR2 SYGVNS. The CDR3 region is CASSDRGTGTYEQYF. Here the CDR3 DNA reads TGTGCCAGCAGTGATCGGGGGACAGGGACCTACGAGCAGTACTTC.

The chain carries TRBV12-3 or TRBV12-4 and TRBJ2-1; D might be TRBD2 (6 bases). The CDR3 runs 15 residues. Trimming pared 7 bases from V and 4 bases from J, leaving 17 bases between. The CDR3 is CASTQGVADYNEQFF. CDR3 coding DNA: TGTGCCAGCACCCAAGGGGTAGCGGATTACAATGAGCAGTTCTTC.

V is TRBV29-1 and J is TRBJ2-3, with D maybe TRBD2 (6 bases). This CDR3 is built from 11 residues. Deletions cut 6 bases from V and 6 bases from J, with 10 bases between. Germline-derived CDR1 and CDR2 are SQVTM and ANQGSEA. CDR3 sequence: CSVASGDTQYF. CDR3 DNA: TGCAGCGTCGCAAGCGGGGATACGCAGTATTTT.

In its sample, this clonotype was seen many times. The V gene is TRBV7-9, the J gene TRBJ2-1; TRBD1 agrees at 8 bases. CDR1 and CDR2 from the germline V gene are SEHNR and FQNEAQ (reference sequence). V dropped 4 bases and J dropped 4; count of bases not matched to a gene: 6. The CDR3 extends over 15 amino acids. The chain's CDR3 is CASSSGQGSYNEQFF. CDR3 nucleotides: TGTGCCAGCAGCTCAGGACAGGGAAGTTACAATGAGCAGTTCTTC.

This clonotype has just a few counts. The rearrangement joins TRBV6-2 or TRBV6-3 to TRBJ2-3; 10 bases agree with TRBD1. Germline V gene lookup returns CDR1 MNHEY and CDR2 SVGEGT. This CDR3 region has 13 residues. With 6 bases clipped from V and 4 bases from J, the junction kept 1 base outside the gene matches. The CDR3 loop reads CASSGQGADTQYF. For the CDR3, the DNA is TGTGCCAGCAGCGGACAGGGGGCAGATACGCAGTATTTT.

The chain combines TRBV29-1 with TRBJ1-1, with D possibly TRBD1 on 6 matching bases. This CDR3 spans 14 amino acids. Trimming removed 1 base at V and 4 bases at J, with 13 bases between. The germline V gene encodes CDR1 SQVTM and CDR2 ANQGSEA. CDR3 sequence: CSVEGQAPSTEAFF. CDR3 DNA sequence: TGCAGCGTTGAAGGACAGGCCCCATCCACTGAAGCTTTCTTT.

This rearrangement joins TRBV12-3 or TRBV12-4 to TRBJ2-1, with TRBD2 matching over 7 bases. J lost 0 bases, V lost 5 bases, and 4 bases had no gene match. This CDR3 is 15 amino acids long. In DNA, the CDR3 is TGTGCCAGCAGTCGGGACTACAACTCCTACAATGAGCAGTTCTTC. As protein: CASSRDYNSYNEQFF.

The chain is built from TRBV10-3 and TRBJ2-1; 7 bases are a match to TRBD2. V lost 6 bases, J lost 5 bases, and 10 bases stayed unmatched. The germline gives CDR1 ENHRY, CDR2 SYGVKD. This CDR3 contains 15 residues. CDR3 DNA: TGTGCCATCAGGGGAGCGGGAACCCGCAACAATGAGCAGTTCTTC. Translated: CAIRGAGTRNNEQFF.

The chain couples TRBV20-1 to TRBJ2-5; TRBD1 might be the D (5 bases). The length of the CDR3 is 15 residues. The ends were cut back, 5 bases at V and 4 bases at J, with 20 bases in the middle. The V gene's germline CDR1 is DFQATT and CDR2 SNEGSKA (reference sequence). The CDR3 reads CSAYNRRLSPETQYF. CDR3 sequence (DNA): TGCAGTGCTTATAACAGGCGTTTATCCCCAGAGACCCAGTACTTC.

The V call is TRBV29-1, the J call TRBJ1-2; D is possibly TRBD1 (5 bases). Trimming pared 6 bases from V and 6 bases from J, leaving 14 bases between. This CDR3 is built from 12 residues. The V gene's germline CDR1 is SQVTM and CDR2 ANQGSEA. The CDR3 DNA reads TGCAGCGTGCCAGCAGGGCACCATGGCTACACCTTC. Translated, it gives CSVPAGHHGYTF.

The CDR3 sequence: CASSLTDSDEQYF. In nucleotides, the CDR3 is TGTGCCAGCAGTTTAACGGACTCGGATGAGCAGTACTTC. The chain carries TRBV5-4 and TRBJ2-5, with D perhaps matching TRBD2 (5 bases). V shed 5 bases and J shed 11 bases, with 19 bases lying between them. CDR3 length: 13 residues. Germline values: CDR1 SGHNT, CDR2 YYREEE (reference sequence).

There are a few counts of this clonotype. The V call is TRBV20-1, the J call TRBJ2-1; 12 nucleotides agree with TRBD2. CDR3 length equals 14 residues. CDR1 is DFQATT and CDR2 is SNEGSKA in the germline V gene (reference sequence). V dropped 6 bases and J dropped 6; count of bases not matched to a gene: 6. Here the CDR3 DNA reads TGCAGTGCCCGGACTAGCGGGGATGGCAATGAGCAGTTCTTC. This sequence encodes CSARTSGDGNEQFF.

The chain links TRBV10-3 to TRBJ2-3; D not certain. The length of the CDR3 is 14 residues. V shed 2 bases and J shed 2 bases, with 8 bases lying between them. The germline V gene encodes CDR1 ENHRY and CDR2 SYGVKD. Here the CDR3 reads CAISERQDTDTQYF. CDR3 in DNA: TGTGCCATCAGTGAGAGGCAAGACACAGATACGCAGTATTTT.

The V gene is TRBV20-1, the J gene TRBJ2-7, with a tentative D call TRBD1 (5 bases). CDR3 length: 14 amino acids. V gave up 5 bases and J gave up 2 bases, with 16 bases separating them. CDR1 is DFQATT, CDR2 SNEGSKA, per germline (reference sequence). CDR3 residues: CSAHPAGRPYEQYF. CDR3 coding DNA: TGCAGTGCTCACCCGGCAGGGCGCCCCTACGAGCAGTACTTC.

The CDR3 DNA follows: TGTGCCAGCAGCTTAACAGGACTCTTGTTAACGAGGGCCTACAATGAGCAGTTCTTC. Protein: CASSLTGLLLTRAYNEQFF. The rearrangement joins TRBV7-8 to TRBJ2-1; D may correspond to TRBD1 or TRBD2 (5 bases each). V lost 2 bases and J lost 2, with 22 bases in between. Per germline, CDR1 SGHVS and CDR2 FQNEAQ. There are 19 residues in the CDR3.

The sample holds a few counts of this clonotype. The V call is TRBV29-1, the J call TRBJ2-5; 11 bases match TRBD2. The ends lost 4 bases at V and 4 bases at J; junction bases unmatched: 2. This CDR3 contains 13 residues. Germline V gene data show CDR1 as SQVTM and CDR2 as ANQGSEA. CDR3 in DNA: TGCAGCGTTGTAGCGGGAGGGGCAGAGACCCAGTACTTC. Translating gives CSVVAGGAETQYF.

This clonotype has a single count. The CDR3 nucleotides are TGTGCCAGCATTCCCAGTCGGGGGCGAAATGGCTACACCTTC. Amino acid sequence: CASIPSRGRNGYTF. V gene TRBV12-3 or TRBV12-4 combines with J gene TRBJ1-2; a possible D gene is TRBD1 (6 bases). The V gene lost 7 bases and the J gene lost 6 bases, with 18 bases spanning the gap. This CDR3 spans 14 amino acids.

This clonotype was counted a few times. This chain links TRBV6-1 with TRBJ2-5, with D possibly matching TRBD2 (6 bases). The CDR3 contains 14 residues. V gave up 6 bases and J gave up 5 bases, with 16 bases separating them. Germline values: CDR1 MNHNS, CDR2 SASEGT. The CDR3 region is CASSEYRRVETQYF. As DNA, the CDR3 is TGTGCCAGCAGCGAATACAGGAGGGTGGAGACCCAGTACTTC.

The chain couples TRBV4-1 to TRBJ2-7; TRBD1 might be the D (5 bases). The CDR3 covers 14 residues. Germline lookup yields CDR1 MGHRA and CDR2 YSYEKL. The V gene lost 1 base and the J gene lost 4 bases, with 11 bases spanning the gap. The CDR3, as DNA: TGCGCCAGCAGCCAAGTCCAGGGTGTATACGAGCAGTACTTC. Encoded protein: CASSQVQGVYEQYF.

The chain links TRBV4-1 to TRBJ2-4; D ambiguous. Germline loops: CDR1 MGHRA, CDR2 YSYEKL. V was trimmed by 1 base and J by 3 bases, leaving 10 bases between them. CDR3 size: 15 residues. CDR3 protein: CASSQVGGIKNIQYF. CDR3 nucleotides: TGCGCCAGCAGCCAAGTTGGCGGTATCAAAAACATTCAGTACTTC.

The sample holds a few counts of this clonotype. The J gene is TRBJ2-3, the V gene TRBV28; perhaps TRBD1 as D (6 bases). Germline V lookup: CDR1 MDHEN, CDR2 SYDVKM. V lost 4 bases and J 3 bases, leaving 17 bases between the germline ends. The CDR3 loop spans 16 amino acids. The CDR3 is CASSSPSGVGTDTQYF. Written as DNA, the CDR3 is TGTGCCAGCAGTTCGCCGTCAGGGGTCGGTACAGATACGCAGTATTTT.

This clonotype has more than one count but fewer than ten. The chain has TRBV7-9 and TRBJ2-7; D call uncertain. The CDR3 extends over 16 amino acids. Germline values: CDR1 SEHNR, CDR2 FQNEAQ (reference sequence). Trimming removed 0 bases from V and 0 bases from J, with 12 bases in between. CDR3 in amino acids: CASSLAGRKNSYEQYF. The DNA of the CDR3 is TGTGCCAGCAGCTTAGCTGGACGGAAGAACTCCTACGAGCAGTACTTC.

The chain links TRBV10-3 to TRBJ2-7, with 7 bases lining up with TRBD2. V trimming: 3 bases; J trimming: 2 bases; junction bases outside the gene matches: 10. The CDR3 length is 16 residues. Germline V gives CDR1 ENHRY, CDR2 SYGVKD. CDR3 region: CAISDHGTNAAYEQYF. The DNA for the CDR3 is TGTGCCATCAGTGATCACGGGACTAACGCAGCCTACGAGCAGTACTTC.